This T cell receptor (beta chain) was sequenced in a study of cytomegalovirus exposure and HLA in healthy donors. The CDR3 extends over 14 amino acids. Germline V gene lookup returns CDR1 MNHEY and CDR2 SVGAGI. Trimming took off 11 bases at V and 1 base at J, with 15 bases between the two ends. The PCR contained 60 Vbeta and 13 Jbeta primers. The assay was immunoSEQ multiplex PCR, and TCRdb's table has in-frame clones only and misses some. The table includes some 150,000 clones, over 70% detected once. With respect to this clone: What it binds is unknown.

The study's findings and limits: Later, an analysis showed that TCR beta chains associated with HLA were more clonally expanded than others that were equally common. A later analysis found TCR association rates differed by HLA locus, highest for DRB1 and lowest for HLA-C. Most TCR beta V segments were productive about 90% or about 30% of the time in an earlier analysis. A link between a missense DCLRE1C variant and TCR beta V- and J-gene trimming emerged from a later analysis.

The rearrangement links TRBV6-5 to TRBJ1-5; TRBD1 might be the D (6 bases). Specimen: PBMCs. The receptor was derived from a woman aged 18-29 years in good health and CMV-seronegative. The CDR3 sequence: CAGQGGLSNQPQHF. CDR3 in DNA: TGTGCCGGCCAAGGGGGATTAAGCAATCAGCCCCAGCATTTT.